The text below deals with one TCR beta chain. Germline V gene lookup returns CDR1 MNHEY and CDR2 SVGAGI. V shed 0 bases and J shed 2 bases, with 12 bases lying between them. The CDR3 is made up of 16 amino acids. This sample was included in a study of blood T cell repertoires in COVID-19. In the study overall: Some COVID-19 samples were acute and others convalescent; all came from the United States, Italy and Spain. In each case, the material was cDNA or gDNA derived from T cells, B-cell-depleted T cells, or PBMCs.

Under the authors' procedure: Nucleated cell number was recorded as an estimate derived from reference gene primer amplification. The protocol was immunoSEQ multiplex PCR, while the TCRdb copy is restricted to in-frame clones and leaves out a portion. From that table come the V and J calls and clone size; the DNA was used to work out D and trimming. The repertoire includes approximately 84,000 clones, 70% to 80% of them detected once, and 5% to 6% sits in the top ten. This receptor was identified in a man between 45 and 60 years old with active or convalescent COVID-19. The gene calls are TRBV6-5 and TRBJ2-3; D not certain. Material for sequencing was peripheral blood. This CDR3 reads CASSYSGLHYTDTQYF. The CDR3 bases are TGTGCCAGCAGTTACTCTGGGCTCCATTACACAGATACGCAGTATTTT.